A selection of T cell receptor beta chains follows, all from one sample in a study of T cells in Graves' hyperthyroidism and ophthalmopathy. Using its own MiXCR run on the multiplex PCR reads, TCRdb lists one record per CDR3 protein. The sample lists hundreds of thousands of distinct CDR3 sequences, under 45% occurring once. Sequencing input: blood. These receptors were obtained from a middle-aged woman with Graves' hyperthyroidism. CDR3s include the opening cysteine and the closing phenylalanine or tryptophan. D genes are given only for firm matches. Size values are once, few and many counts, or a class for expanded clones, and some rows have none.

j_call cdr3_length d_call clone_size v_call cdr3_nt cdr3_aa
TRBJ1-1 10 NA many TRBV2 TGTGCCCACGGCACCCGGGGGGCTTTCTTT CAHGTRGAFF
TRBJ2-7 18 NA once TRBV20-1 TGCAGTGCTAGGTCACCCTCGAACACCGGGACTGGATACTACGAGCAGTACTTC CSARSPSNTGTGYYEQYF
TRBJ2-7 15 TRBD1 NA TRBV10-3 TGTGCCATCAGTTTGGGGACAGGGGGCTTCTACGAGCAGTACTTC CAISLGTGGFYEQYF
TRBJ2-7 13 NA NA TRBV6-1 TGTGCCAGCACTGTTAAGAGCTCCTACGAGCAGTACTTC CASTVKSSYEQYF
TRBJ1-1 12 TRBD1 many TRBV12-3/TRBV12-4 TGTGCCAGCGGTACAGGGGACACTGAAGCTTTCTTT CASGTGDTEAFF
TRBJ2-7 14 NA NA TRBV10-2 TGCGCCAGCAGTGGATTAGCGCCGGCCTACGAGCAGTACTTC CASSGLAPAYEQYF
TRBJ1-4 15 TRBD1 NA TRBV9 TGTGCCAGCAGCGTCGGGACAGCCATATCTGAAAAACTGTTTTTT CASSVGTAISEKLFF
TRBJ1-1 15 NA NA TRBV19 TGTGCCAGTAGTTGGGGGTCAGGTGGGAGCTTAGAAGCTTTCTTT CASSWGSGGSLEAFF
TRBJ1-3 15 NA few TRBV7-2 TGTGCCAGCAGCTTACTCCGGGGGCCTGGAAACACCATATATTTT CASSLLRGPGNTIYF
TRBJ1-5 14 NA NA TRBV5-1 TGCGCCAGCAGCTTAAGCGAGGGAGGTCAGCCCCAGCATTTT CASSLSEGGQPQHF
TRBJ2-7 13 NA many TRBV29-1 TGCAGCGTGTGGTGGGGTAAAGGCTACGAGCAGTACTTC CSVWWGKGYEQYF
TRBJ1-1 15 NA NA TRBV7-3 TGTGCCAGCAGTTTATCTCCACACCCGAACACTGAAGCTTTCTTT CASSLSPHPNTEAFF
TRBJ2-7 17 TRBD2 many TRBV29-1 TGCAGCGTTGAAGGGCCCGGGACTAGCGGAAGATCCTACGAGCAGTACTTC CSVEGPGTSGRSYEQYF
TRBJ2-6 16 TRBD1 few TRBV15 TGTGCCACCAGGACAGGGGAAAGCTCTGGGGCCAACGTCCTGACTTTC CATRTGESSGANVLTF
TRBJ1-2 13 TRBD1 many TRBV12-3/TRBV12-4 TGTGCCAGCAGTTCGACAGGGGGCGCTGGCTACACCTTC CASSSTGGAGYTF
TRBJ1-2 11 NA many TRBV2 TGTGCCAGCGTATTCAGGGATGGCTACACCTTC CASVFRDGYTF
TRBJ1-1 14 NA few TRBV5-1 TGCGCCAGCAGCCCAGAGATTAAGAACACTGAAGCTTTCTTT CASSPEIKNTEAFF
TRBJ2-7 16 NA NA TRBV7-2 TGTGCCAGCAGCTTATCTTCGGCAGGATCGGGCAATGAGCAGTACTTC CASSLSSAGSGNEQYF
TRBJ2-5 14 NA many TRBV7-9 TGTGCCAGCAGCTTGGGCCTACAAAAAGAGACCCAGTACTTC CASSLGLQKETQYF
TRBJ1-1 15 NA NA TRBV6-1 TGTGCCAGCAGTCCGTCAGGGGCCGGGAACACTGAAGCTTTCTTT CASSPSGAGNTEAFF
TRBJ2-5 14 NA NA TRBV6-5 TGTGCCAGCAGCCAAGTAGCTCGGGCGGAGACCCAGTACTTC CASSQVARAETQYF
TRBJ1-5 12 NA many TRBV19 TGTGCCAGTAGTATCGGGAGTCAGCCCCAGCATTTT CASSIGSQPQHF
TRBJ1-5 17 NA few TRBV2 TGTGCCAGCAGTGGGGGGGGATTCGTCGGTCGCAATCAGCCCCAGCATTTT CASSGGGFVGRNQPQHF
TRBJ2-3 13 TRBD2 few TRBV20-1 TGCAGTGCTAGCGGGGGGAGCACAGATACGCAGTATTTT CSASGGSTDTQYF
TRBJ2-2 16 TRBD1 many TRBV7-8 TGTGCCAGCAGCCATCGGACAGGGAGGACCACCGGGGAGCTGTTTTTT CASSHRTGRTTGELFF
TRBJ2-7 14 TRBD1 NA TRBV10-3 TGTGCCATCAGCTACGACAGGGCCGACTACGAGCAGTACTTC CAISYDRADYEQYF
TRBJ1-4 16 TRBD1 NA TRBV7-9 TGTGCCAGCAGCCTCGGTACCACAGGGGCTAATGAAAAACTGTTTTTT CASSLGTTGANEKLFF
TRBJ2-3 13 NA NA TRBV4-3 TGCGCCAGCGGAACGGGGTACACAGATACGCAGTATTTT CASGTGYTDTQYF
TRBJ2-5 14 NA many TRBV9 TGTGCCAGCAGCGTAGCTCAGGGAGGAGAGACCCAGTACTTC CASSVAQGGETQYF
TRBJ1-2 18 NA NA TRBV9 TGTGCCAGCAGCGTCGGGGGGCCCGTACAGGGCGCCCACTATGGCTACACCTTC CASSVGGPVQGAHYGYTF
TRBJ2-3 12 NA few TRBV7-2 TGTGCCAGCAGCGACTACACAGATACGCAGTATTTT CASSDYTDTQYF
TRBJ1-2 15 NA NA TRBV12-3/TRBV12-4 TGTGCCAGCAGCCAACGACCGGTAGCTAACTATGGCTACACCTTC CASSQRPVANYGYTF
TRBJ2-7 13 TRBD1 NA TRBV20-1 TGCAGTGCTCCCCAGGGGGCCTACTACGAGCAGTACTTC CSAPQGAYYEQYF
TRBJ2-5 12 NA many TRBV15 TGTGCCACCAGCAGGCCCCTTGAGACCCAGTACTTC CATSRPLETQYF
TRBJ2-7 12 NA NA TRBV28 TGTGCCAGCACCCAAGGGGGATACGAGCAGTACTTC CASTQGGYEQYF
TRBJ1-4 15 TRBD1 many TRBV6-2/TRBV6-3 TGTGCCAGCAGTGATCGACAGGGGCCGAATGAAAAACTGTTTTTT CASSDRQGPNEKLFF
TRBJ2-3 15 NA NA TRBV9 TGTGCCAGCAGCGTAGGTCCGCTCCTCACAGATACGCAGTATTTT CASSVGPLLTDTQYF
TRBJ1-2 16 TRBD1 NA TRBV29-1 TGCAGCTCTGTCCCCCCGGGACAGGGGTCGGACTATGGCTACACCTTC CSSVPPGQGSDYGYTF
TRBJ2-5 15 NA few TRBV25-1 TGTGCCAGCAGTGAATATCGAGGGTTAACCGAGACCCAGTACTTC CASSEYRGLTETQYF
TRBJ1-3 17 TRBD1 few TRBV7-8 TGTGCCAGCAGCTTAGGACAGGGGACGAGCTCTGGAAACACCATATATTTT CASSLGQGTSSGNTIYF
TRBJ1-1 13 TRBD1 few TRBV5-1 TGCGCCAGCGCACGCCAGGGGGGACCTGAAGCTTTCTTT CASARQGGPEAFF
TRBJ2-7 14 NA few TRBV7-9 TGTGCCAGCAGTCCTGGGTCACAGAACTACGAGCAGTACTTC CASSPGSQNYEQYF
TRBJ1-1 14 NA NA TRBV20-1 TGCAGTGCTCACCGGGACCCGAGCCTCCCGGGAGCTTTCTTT CSAHRDPSLPGAFF
TRBJ2-5 13 TRBD1 NA TRBV7-2 TGTGCCAGCAGCCGAGGACAGGCAGAGACCCAGTACTTC CASSRGQAETQYF